The sequence of this T cell receptor (beta chain) was determined in a study of Ad26.COV2.S vaccination and SARS-CoV-2 variants. The protocol was immunoSEQ multiplex PCR, while the TCRdb copy is restricted to in-frame clones and leaves out a portion. This table has around 350,000 clones, under 95% appearing once. Study conclusions and caveats: Reports say spike-specific CD8+ and CD4+ T cell responses covered substantial breadth after vaccination. The study found similar non-spike TCR breadth in vaccine and placebo recipients. Participants in the vaccine arm had higher spike-specific TCR breadth; placebo recipients had lower.

CDR3 size: 14 residues. From germline, CDR1 is SGHRS and CDR2 YFSETQ. The V and J ends lost 0 bases and 1 base respectively, with 6 bases between them. To note about this clone: Its antigen is still unknown.

The source material was peripheral blood, sampled after recovery from COVID-19. The clonotype originates from a human donor who had recovered from COVID-19. The genes are TRBV5-1 and TRBJ2-3; D is unresolved. The CDR3 reads CASSLGVGTDTQYF. In DNA, the CDR3 is TGCGCCAGCAGCTTGGGAGTAGGCACAGATACGCAGTATTTT.